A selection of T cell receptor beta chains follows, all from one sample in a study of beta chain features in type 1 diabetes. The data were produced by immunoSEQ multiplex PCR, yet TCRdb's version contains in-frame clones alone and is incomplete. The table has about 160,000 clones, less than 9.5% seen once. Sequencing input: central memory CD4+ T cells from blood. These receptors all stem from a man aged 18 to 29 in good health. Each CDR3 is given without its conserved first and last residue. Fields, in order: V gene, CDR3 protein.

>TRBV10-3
AISPDNEQF
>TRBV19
ARRPSHTSGANVLT
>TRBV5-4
ASSSIGQGAYNEQF
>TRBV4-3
ASSLTLGGITDTQY
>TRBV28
ASSHGGTGLEKLF
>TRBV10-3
AIKGQGDSYEQY
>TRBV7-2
ASSLQRGNGYT
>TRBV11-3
ASSKGVAGSPLH
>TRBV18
ASSPPTGENTEAF
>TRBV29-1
SVRTGGGETQY
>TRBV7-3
ASRQNPGNTEAF
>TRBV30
AWSVKGAPLQETQY
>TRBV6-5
ASRATGAYGYT
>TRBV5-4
ASSQGLAGRRSYEQY
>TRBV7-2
ASSPGRDQPQH
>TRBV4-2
ASRPSGSHNSGGDTQY
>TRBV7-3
ASSPGQNTEAF
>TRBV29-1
SVEVRGRGETQY
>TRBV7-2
ASSPGPTQGYGYT
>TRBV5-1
ASSLDPGQGYEQY
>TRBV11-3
ASSFNASETTNEKLF
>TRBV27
ASSLSEWCKSGGYYEQY
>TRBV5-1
ASSARTSAEQY
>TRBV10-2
ASSESGQTGTQY
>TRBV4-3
ASSQDKVGGIYGYT
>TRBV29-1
SVAGVGPQTYEQY
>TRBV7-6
ASSSTGFGYEQY
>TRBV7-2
ASSLQRGGADTQY
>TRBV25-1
ASSGSSQGWPF